A single sample is the source of the 9 T cell receptor beta chains below, sequenced in a study of TIL therapy for anti-PD-1-resistant metastatic lung cancer. The libraries were made with immunoSEQ v3. The data were produced by immunoSEQ multiplex PCR, yet TCRdb's version contains in-frame clones alone and is incomplete. The sample contains 60,000 or so clones, around 63% of which appear only once. Noted time point: pre-treatment sample, taken before nivolumab and TIL therapy. The material was blood, obtained at baseline. Every receptor here comes from a person aged 25-80 years with non-small cell lung cancer.

The genes are TRBV2 and TRBJ2-7, with D perhaps TRBD1 (5 bases). This CDR3 has 14 residues. Looked up from germline, CDR1 is SNHLY and CDR2 is FYNNEI. Trimming pared 4 bases from V and 7 bases from J, leaving 17 bases between. The CDR3 region has the DNA TGTGCCAGCAGTGGGGAAGGACGAAGGGGTGAGCAGTACTTC. Amino acid sequence: CASSGEGRRGEQYF.

This clone was counted once. V and J are TRBV5-6 and TRBJ2-5; D gene unclear. Trimming pared 4 bases from V and 5 bases from J, leaving 12 bases between. Germline loops: CDR1 SGHDT, CDR2 YYEEEE. The length of the CDR3 is 13 residues. In DNA, the CDR3 is TGTGCCAGCAGCCCGAGCCCTCCGGAGACCCAGTACTTC. It translates to CASSPSPPETQYF.

V gene TRBV27 combines with J gene TRBJ2-7; 7 bases are shared with TRBD2. The CDR3 covers 13 residues. V lost 4 bases and J lost 2; bases outside the gene matches: 2. Germline lookup yields CDR1 MNHEY and CDR2 SMNVEV (reference sequence). The CDR3 DNA sequence: TGTGCCAGCAGTTGGGGGGGGGCCTACGAGCAGTACTTC. Translated, it gives CASSWGGAYEQYF.

This sequence joins TRBV6-1 and TRBJ2-1, with D possibly matching TRBD2 (6 bases). This CDR3 has 11 residues. The V end lost 7 bases, the J end lost 9 bases, and 10 bases lay between the germline ends. Germline CDR1 is MNHNS and CDR2 is SASEGT. The CDR3 bases are TGTGCCAGCACATGGGAGGCTGAGCAGTTCTTC. Translation: CASTWEAEQFF.

This clone has just a few counts. The CDR3 loop reads CASSLESGLAFF. Written as DNA, the CDR3 is TGTGCCAGCAGCTTGGAATCGGGACTAGCTTTCTTT. The chain couples TRBV5-4 to TRBJ1-1; D is perhaps TRBD1 (5 bases). Between the trimmed V and J ends, which lost 0 bases and 10 bases, there was a span of 10 bases. Per germline, CDR1 SGHNT and CDR2 YYREEE (reference sequence). The CDR3 contains 12 residues.

This clone occurred once. This chain links TRBV6-1 with TRBJ1-3; tentative D call: TRBD1 (5 bases). CDR1 MNHNS and CDR2 SASEGT come from the germline V gene. V lost 7 bases and J 2 bases, leaving 15 bases between the germline ends. The CDR3 totals 15 residues. The DNA of the CDR3 is TGTGCCAGCAATCGAGGGCAGGGAACTGGAAACACCATATATTTT. Its protein is CASNRGQGTGNTIYF.

The V and J genes are TRBV12-5 and TRBJ2-3; D call uncertain. Germline CDR1 is LGHNT and CDR2 is FRNRAP. The CDR3 covers 14 residues. Trimming pared 5 bases from V and 2 bases from J, leaving 11 bases between. The CDR3, as DNA: TGTGCTAGTGGTCCCCCAGAGGCCACAGATACGCAGTATTTT. Its protein product is CASGPPEATDTQYF.

The genes are TRBV11-3 and TRBJ2-7, with TRBD2 matching over 9 bases. CDR3 length equals 15 residues. V gave up 5 bases and J gave up 6 bases; unmatched junction bases: 11. Germline V gene sequence: CDR1 SGHNT, CDR2 YENEEA. The CDR3 region is CASSISGGEVSEQYF. The CDR3 bases are TGTGCCAGCAGCATTAGCGGGGGAGAAGTCAGCGAGCAGTACTTC.

The sample holds a few counts of this clone. The chain recombines TRBV13 with TRBJ2-3; 10 bases match TRBD2. This CDR3 comprises 15 residues. The J segment lost 6 bases and the V segment lost 6 bases, leaving 9 bases of the junction unmatched. Germline V gene sequence: CDR1 PRHDT, CDR2 FYEKMQ (reference sequence). CDR3 DNA sequence: TGTGCCAGCAGTCAAGACCTAGCGGGAGCTGATACGCAGTATTTT. Protein sequence: CASSQDLAGADTQYF.